What follows are 23 T cell receptor beta chains derived from one specimen sequenced in a study of shared T cell receptors in the human thymus. Only in-frame clones appear in the TCRdb table, and some are missing; sequencing was by immunoSEQ multiplex PCR. This table has under 850,000 clones, 88% appearing once. These data also formed part of another study, on human thymus T cells.

Input material: thymocytes. These receptors all come from a boy in the first two years of life with a congenital heart defect.

The chain has TRBV5-1 and TRBJ2-1, with 13 positions matching TRBD2. Germline values: CDR1 SGHRS, CDR2 YFSETQ. The CDR3 contains 16 residues. Trimming at V came to 4 bases and at J to 7 bases, leaving 8 bases not matched to a gene. CDR3 nucleotides: TGCGCCAGCAGCCCGCGGACTAGCGGGAGTGGTAATGAGCAGTTCTTC. This translates into CASSPRTSGSGNEQFF.

This sequence joins TRBV19 and TRBJ2-7, with 7 nucleotides matching TRBD2. V lost 3 bases to trimming and J lost 2 bases; unmatched junction nucleotides: 7. The CDR3 has 15 residues. Per germline, CDR1 LNHDA and CDR2 SQIVND (reference sequence). Written as DNA, the CDR3 is TGTGCCAGTAGTATGTGGGAGGGAGCTCCCTACGAGCAGTACTTC. It yields the protein CASSMWEGAPYEQYF.

The chain employs TRBV29-1 and TRBJ2-7, with D possibly TRBD1 on 5 matching bases. CDR3 length: 11 residues. V lost 4 bases and J lost 2, with 6 bases in between. Germline CDR1 reads SQVTM; CDR2 reads ANQGSEA. The CDR3 is CSVVGAYEQYF. The CDR3 DNA reads as TGCAGCGTTGTAGGGGCCTACGAGCAGTACTTC.

The gene calls are TRBV29-1 and TRBJ1-1, with D tentatively TRBD1 (5 bases). CDR1 and CDR2 from the germline V gene are SQVTM and ANQGSEA. Trimming removed 6 bases at V and 1 base at J, with 33 bases between. The CDR3 totals 20 residues. In DNA, the CDR3 is TGCAGCGTCGGCGGGGCCCCAGAGGGCAGAAAAATATCCCCGAACACTGAAGCTTTCTTT. It encodes CSVGGAPEGRKISPNTEAFF. The entire variable domain, with the rest obtained from reference TRBV29-1 and TRBJ1-1, is as follows: SAVISQKPSRDICQRGTSLTIQCQVDSQVTMMFWYRQQPGQSLTLIATANQGSEATYESGFVIDKFPISRPNLTFSTLTVSNMSPEDSSIYLCSVGGAPEGRKISPNTEAFFGQGTRLTVV.

This clone has only a few counts. This chain links TRBV7-8 with TRBJ2-5, with 11 bases identical to TRBD2. CDR1 SGHVS and CDR2 FQNEAQ come from the germline V gene. Trimming at V came to 4 bases and at J to 5 bases, leaving 15 bases not matched to a gene. The CDR3 is 18 amino acids. The CDR3 is CASSCAATNLAGGETQYF. The CDR3 DNA reads TGTGCCAGCAGCTGCGCCGCTACTAATCTAGCGGGAGGCGAGACCCAGTACTTC.

This clone has just one count. The chain employs TRBV5-8 and TRBJ2-2, with a possible D match to TRBD1 (5 bases). Germline assignment: CDR1 SGHTS and CDR2 YDEGEE. Between the trimmed V and J ends, which lost 0 bases and 2 bases, there was a span of 8 bases. The CDR3 length is 15 residues. The CDR3 is CASSLGQPNTGELFF. CDR3 coding DNA: TGTGCCAGCAGCTTGGGACAGCCCAACACCGGGGAGCTGTTTTTT.

The chain employs TRBV4-2 and TRBJ1-1; D call uncertain. The CDR3 has 14 residues. Per the germline V gene, CDR1 is LGHNA and CDR2 is YNFKEQ. Trimming removed 1 base from V and 3 bases from J, with 9 bases in between. CDR3 in DNA: TGTGCCAGCAGCCAAGGGCTAGGCTACACTGAAGCTTTCTTT. It translates to CASSQGLGYTEAFF.

The chain is built from TRBV7-9 and TRBJ2-1, with D perhaps matching TRBD1 (6 bases). The CDR3 loop spans 13 amino acids. CDR1 and CDR2 from the germline V gene are SEHNR and FQNEAQ (reference sequence). Trimming took off 5 bases at V and 7 bases at J, with 12 bases between the two ends. DNA of the CDR3: TGTGCCAGCAGCCCTATACAGGGAAATGAGCAGTTCTTC. It is translated as CASSPIQGNEQFF.

CDR3 DNA: TGTGCCACCAGCCGAGGAGGGCCCGGGACTAGCGGGAGGATGGCCTACGAGCAGTACTTC. Amino acids: CATSRGGPGTSGRMAYEQYF. This chain uses TRBV15 with TRBJ2-7; the match to TRBD2 covers 15 bases. The trim removed 5 bases at V and 2 bases at J, leaving 16 bases unmatched. This CDR3 has 20 amino acids. CDR1 and CDR2 (germline): LNHNV, YYDKDF (reference sequence).

This chain links TRBV6-1 with TRBJ2-3; TRBD2 matches 8 bases. Germline V gene data show CDR1 as MNHNS and CDR2 as SASEGT. V was pared by 5 bases and J by 4 bases, with 8 bases of the junction left unmatched. This CDR3 is built from 15 residues. The CDR3 region has the DNA TGTGCCAGCAGTCTGTGGAGCGGGAGCTCAGATACGCAGTATTTT. Encoded protein: CASSLWSGSSDTQYF.

The V gene is TRBV28, the J gene TRBJ1-5, with 12 bases aligning to TRBD1. The CDR3 loop spans 15 amino acids. Trimming removed 8 bases from V and 5 bases from J; junction bases left unmatched: 7. CDR1 is MDHEN and CDR2 is SYDVKM in the germline V gene. CDR3 sequence reads: CASSWGTGGHQPQHF. Written as DNA, the CDR3 is TGTGCCAGCTCTTGGGGGACAGGGGGCCATCAGCCCCAGCATTTT. Full variable domain (outside the CDR3, taken from reference TRBV28 and TRBJ1-5): DVKVTQSSRYLVKRTGEKVFLECVQDMDHENMFWYRQDPGLGLRLIYFSYDVKMKEKGDIPEGYSVSREKKERFSLILESASTNQTSMYLCASSWGTGGHQPQHFGDGTRLSIL.

V usage is TRBV7-3 and J usage is TRBJ2-1; 8 bases align to TRBD2. CDR1 and CDR2 from the germline V gene are SGHTA and FQGTGA. With V trimmed by 5 bases and J by 4 bases, 13 bases remained unmatched. The CDR3 loop spans 17 amino acids. The CDR3 nucleotides read TGTGCCAGCAGCGCACATCACGGGACTAGAACTTACAATGAGCAGTTCTTC. This codes for CASSAHHGTRTYNEQFF.

The chain links TRBV18 to TRBJ2-1; perhaps TRBD1 as D (5 bases). CDR1 is KGHSH and CDR2 is LQKENI in the germline V gene. Between the trimmed V and J ends, which lost 0 bases and 4 bases, there was a span of 13 bases. This CDR3 is built from 16 residues. CDR3 bases: TGTGCCAGCTCACCACCCGACAGACCCAATTACAATGAGCAGTTCTTC. This gives the protein CASSPPDRPNYNEQFF.

The rearrangement links TRBV14 to TRBJ2-3; 7 bases agree with TRBD2. With V trimmed by 5 bases and J by 4 bases, 9 bases remained unmatched. There are 15 residues in the CDR3. CDR1 and CDR2 from the germline V gene are SGHDN and FVKESK. CDR3 bases: TGTGCCAGCAGCGCGGGTGGGGACTACGCAGATACGCAGTATTTT. The encoded protein is CASSAGGDYADTQYF.

The chain combines TRBV11-3 with TRBJ2-2; maybe TRBD2 (5 bases). Trimming pared 5 bases from V and 4 bases from J, leaving 17 bases between. This CDR3 region has 16 residues. From germline, CDR1 is SGHNT and CDR2 YENEEA. The CDR3 nucleotides are TGTGCCAGCAGCCCGGGCGAGGCTAGCCCCACCGGGGAGCTGTTTTTT. It encodes CASSPGEASPTGELFF.

The chain couples TRBV6-6 to TRBJ2-6, with D possibly matching TRBD1 (6 bases). The CDR3 is 13 residues long. Between the trimmed V and J ends, which lost 6 bases and 3 bases, there was a span of 6 bases. The germline V gene has CDR1 MNHNY and CDR2 SVGAGI (reference sequence). The CDR3 here is CASRQGGANVLTF. The CDR3 nucleotides read TGTGCCAGCAGACAGGGTGGGGCCAACGTCCTGACTTTC.

As DNA, the CDR3 is TGTGCCAGCAGTTTATGGAGGGGCGGAGTGGACAGTGTCCCGGTTGACTACGAGCAGTACTTC. Protein sequence: CASSLWRGGVDSVPVDYEQYF. V is TRBV28 and J is TRBJ2-7, with D possibly matching TRBD1 (6 bases). Trimming pared 0 bases from V and 3 bases from J, leaving 30 bases between. The germline CDR1 and CDR2 sequences are MDHEN and SYDVKM. The CDR3 sequence is 21 residues long.

J is TRBJ2-6 and V is TRBV11-3; the match to TRBD1 covers 10 bases. Germline CDR1 reads SGHNT; CDR2 reads YENEEA. The CDR3 consists of 17 residues. The V and J ends lost 5 bases and 2 bases, in that order; junction bases with no gene match: 6. CDR3 in DNA: TGTGCCAGCAGCGGCGGGACAGGGGAAACTGGGGCCAACGTCCTGACTTTC. This encodes CASSGGTGETGANVLTF.

This sequence joins TRBV11-1 and TRBJ2-2, with 11 bases matching TRBD2. Per the germline V gene, CDR1 is SGHAT and CDR2 is FQDESV (reference sequence). V gave up 2 bases and J gave up 5 bases; unmatched junction bases: 1. The CDR3 is made up of 15 amino acids. CDR3 protein: CASSLIAGGTGELFF. CDR3 nucleotide sequence: TGTGCCAGCAGCTTAATAGCGGGAGGGACCGGGGAGCTGTTTTTT. Full variable domain (outside the CDR3, taken from reference TRBV11-1 and TRBJ2-2): EAEVAQSPRYKITEKSQAVAFWCDPISGHATLYWYRQILGQGPELLVQFQDESVVDDSQLPKDRFSAERLKGVDSTLKIQPAELGDSAMYLCASSLIAGGTGELFFGEGSRLTVL.

The J gene is TRBJ1-1, the V gene TRBV28; the D gene is possibly TRBD1 (6 bases). The CDR3 has 17 residues. From germline, CDR1 is MDHEN and CDR2 SYDVKM. Deletions cut 3 bases from V and 4 bases from J, with 21 bases between. CDR3 bases: TGTGCCAGCAGTTTCATAGCGACAGGCGGGCTAGCCACTGAAGCTTTCTTT. This translates into CASSFIATGGLATEAFF.

In this sample, this clone turned up once. V is TRBV5-1 and J is TRBJ2-3, with a weak D call TRBD1 (5 bases). The CDR3 covers 13 residues. Looked up from germline, CDR1 is SGHRS and CDR2 is YFSETQ. The V end was cut by 5 bases, the J end by 7 bases, with 14 bases between. CDR3 protein: CASRQGAENTQYF. The CDR3 DNA follows: TGCGCCAGCAGGCAAGGGGCGGAAAATACGCAGTATTTT.

The V and J genes are TRBV4-3 and TRBJ2-1; 14 bases align to TRBD2. CDR3 length: 19 amino acids. Germline V gives CDR1 LGHNA, CDR2 YSLEER. The V segment lost 0 bases and the J segment 8 bases; nucleotides outside the gene matches: 12. The CDR3 sequence: CASSQETPGLAGVKYEQFF. The CDR3 DNA follows: TGCGCCAGCAGCCAAGAAACCCCGGGACTAGCGGGAGTCAAGTATGAGCAGTTCTTC.

The CDR3 reads CAWSVKGGNSPLHF. For the CDR3, the DNA is TGTGCCTGGAGTGTGAAAGGGGGAAATTCACCCCTCCACTTT. The rearrangement links TRBV30 to TRBJ1-6; D possibly corresponds to TRBD1 (6 bases). From germline, CDR1 is GTSNPN and CDR2 SVGIG (reference sequence). The CDR3 covers 14 residues. V was pared by 0 bases and J by 7 bases, with 10 bases between.